This T cell receptor (beta chain) is drawn from a study of blood T cell repertoires in COVID-19 (TCRdb year 2020). For the wider study: The collaborator samples originated in the United States, Italy and Spain and spanned the acute and convalescent phases of COVID-19. The material from the prospective study consisted of cDNA or gDNA derived from T cells, B-cell-depleted T cells, or PBMCs. Subjects who had been exposed to COVID-19, were actively infected with it, or had recovered from it provided the deeply sampled blood TCRbeta repertoires that made up the dataset. The repertoires were made available in a free public database intended to serve as a resource for research on the immune response to SARS-CoV-2. Samples were obtained from the ongoing ImmuneRACE study (first 160 participants) and from 1,254 subjects provided by 6 global collaborators. Sample metadata almost always included a de-identified subject ID, COVID-19 status, age in years and sex. Where HLA class I and class II types were available, the types were taken from metadata supplied by the sample provider, not from assay-based typing.

Whole blood was collected in K2EDTA tubes by collaborating institutions according to the institutions' own protocols. For TCRbeta analysis, collaborator samples were shipped as frozen whole blood, as isolated PBMCs, or as DNA extracted from either sample type. Details on this clone: No cognate antigen has been identified for it. Base qualities are not at hand, and no much larger clone is one base apart.

What the research found in general, with its limitations: How much clinical and demographic metadata was included differed by source and by participant, and the metadata was provided uncurated.

TCRbeta CDR3 regions were amplified from genomic DNA using the immunoSEQ Assay, a bias-controlled multiplex PCR. The published analysis was carried out like this. Nucleated cell counts per sample were estimated from amplification of reference gene primers within the assay. To quantify the absolute abundance of each unique TCRbeta CDR3 rearrangement, sequence reads were collapsed and filtered. For each sample, productive Simpson clonality was calculated as the square root of Simpson's diversity index across productive rearrangements. TCRdb obtained this table from immuneACCESS and retained in-frame rearrangements with V and J assigned. These tables miss some clones; where compared with another copy, unresolved V genes account for less than half of the shortfall, and the remainder is unexplained. That table gives V, J and clone size, and the DNA gave D and trimming. The sample has 150,000 to 200,000 clones on record, 86% of them singletons. Around 3.3% of the sample is held by the ten biggest clonotypes.

CDR1 MNHEY and CDR2 SVGEGT were looked up in the germline V gene. V sheds 0 bases and J sheds 7 bases, leaving 9 bases between their ends. The CDR3 runs 13 amino acids, cysteine and phenylalanine included. Just CDR3 DNA is preserved here, 39 bases in frame from base 1. Sequencing was done on a sample of peripheral blood. This receptor was obtained from a man between 70 and 80 years old with acute or convalescent COVID-19. The sequence joins TRBV6-2 or TRBV6-3 to TRBJ1-1; no D gene is confidently identified. CDR3 region: CASSYSWEGEAFF. The sequenced DNA: TGTGCCAGCAGTTACTCGTGGGAGGGTGAAGCTTTCTTT.